This T cell receptor beta chain was captured by sequencing in a study of cytomegalovirus exposure and HLA in healthy donors. Some clones are missing from TCRdb's copy, which holds only in-frame ones; the method was immunoSEQ multiplex PCR. The sample consists of 150,000 to 200,000 clones, 85% of them appearing once. This clone was counted a few times. From germline, CDR1 is MNHNS and CDR2 SASEGT. The CDR3 covers 14 residues. V was cut by 8 bases and J by 6 bases, with 19 bases left in between. This sequence was found in a man between 18 and 35 years old in good health and CMV-seropositive. The specimen was PBMCs. The J gene is TRBJ2-5, the V gene TRBV6-1; D possibly corresponds to TRBD1 (6 bases). CDR3 bases: TGTGCCAGCGAGAGCAACAGGGTACCGAAGACCCAGTACTTC. Translated, it gives CASESNRVPKTQYF.